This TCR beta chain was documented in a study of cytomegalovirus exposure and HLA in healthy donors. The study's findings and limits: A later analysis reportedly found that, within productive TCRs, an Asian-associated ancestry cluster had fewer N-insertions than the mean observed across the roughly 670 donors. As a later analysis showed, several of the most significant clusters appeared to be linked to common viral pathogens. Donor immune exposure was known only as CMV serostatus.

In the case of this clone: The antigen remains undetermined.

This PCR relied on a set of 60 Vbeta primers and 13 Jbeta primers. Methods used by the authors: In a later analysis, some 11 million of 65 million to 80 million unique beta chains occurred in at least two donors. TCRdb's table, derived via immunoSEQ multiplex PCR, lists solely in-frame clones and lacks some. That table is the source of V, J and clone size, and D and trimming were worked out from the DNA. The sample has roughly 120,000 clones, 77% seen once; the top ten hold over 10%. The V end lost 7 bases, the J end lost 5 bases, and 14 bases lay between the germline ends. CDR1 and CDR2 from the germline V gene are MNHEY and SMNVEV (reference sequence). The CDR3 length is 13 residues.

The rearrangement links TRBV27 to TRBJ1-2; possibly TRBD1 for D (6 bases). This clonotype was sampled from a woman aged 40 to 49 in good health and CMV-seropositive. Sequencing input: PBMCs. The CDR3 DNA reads TGTGCCAGCAAGGGGGGGGTGAGGTATGGCTACACCTTC. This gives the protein CASKGGVRYGYTF.